This TCR beta chain was recorded in a study of T cell responses to AZD1222 COVID-19 vaccine. The study, taken as a whole, reports: Just a handful of people given AZD1222 tested seropositive at baseline. Of spike-specific TCRs, nearly half reportedly target regions left unmutated in variants. Researchers took repertoire samples only after the peak T cell response had come. CD4 TCRs associated with vaccination spanned spike, dominating at 160-218 and 743-854.

As concerns this clone: The antigen remains undetermined.

This table comes from immunoSEQ multiplex PCR, and its TCRdb copy is limited to in-frame clones, with some not included. The data contain about 120,000 clones, approximately 90% of them singletons. CDR3 length: 12 residues. The germline V gene has CDR1 ENHRY and CDR2 SYGVKD. Trimming removed 9 bases at V and 5 bases at J, with 13 bases between. The chain recombines TRBV10-3 with TRBJ2-5; tentatively, D is TRBD2 (6 bases). The receptor's source is an adult in good health. Here the sequenced sample was peripheral blood, taken on day 0 of AZD1222 vaccination. The CDR3 protein is CAIRAGTETQYF. The CDR3 DNA follows: TGTGCCATACGGGCGGGGACGGAGACCCAGTACTTC.